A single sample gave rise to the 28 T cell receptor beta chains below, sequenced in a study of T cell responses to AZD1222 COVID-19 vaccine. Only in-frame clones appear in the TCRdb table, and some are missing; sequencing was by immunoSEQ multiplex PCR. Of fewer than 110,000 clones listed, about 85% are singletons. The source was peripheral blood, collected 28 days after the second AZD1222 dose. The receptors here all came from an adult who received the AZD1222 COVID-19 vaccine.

The CDR3: CASSLVQGGEQYF. The CDR3 DNA follows: TGTGCCAGCAGCTTAGTTCAGGGTGGCGAGCAGTACTTC. The chain carries TRBV11-3 and TRBJ2-7; maybe TRBD1 (5 bases). Per the germline V gene, CDR1 is SGHNT and CDR2 is YENEEA. V lost 1 base, J lost 6 bases, and 10 bases lay in between. This CDR3 region has 13 residues. The complete variable domain, with remaining parts taken from reference TRBV11-3 and TRBJ2-7, reads EAGVVQSPRYKIIEKKQPVAFWCNPISGHNTLYWYLQNLGQGPELLIRYENEEAVDDSQLPKDRFSAERLKGVDSTLKIQPAELGDSAVYLCASSLVQGGEQYFGPGTRLTVT.

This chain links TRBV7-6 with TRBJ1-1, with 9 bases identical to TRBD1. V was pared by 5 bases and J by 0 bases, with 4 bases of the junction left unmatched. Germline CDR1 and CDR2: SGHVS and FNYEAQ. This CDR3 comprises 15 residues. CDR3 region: CASSRNRGLNTEAFF. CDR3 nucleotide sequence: TGTGCCAGCAGCAGAAACAGGGGGCTGAACACTGAAGCTTTCTTT.

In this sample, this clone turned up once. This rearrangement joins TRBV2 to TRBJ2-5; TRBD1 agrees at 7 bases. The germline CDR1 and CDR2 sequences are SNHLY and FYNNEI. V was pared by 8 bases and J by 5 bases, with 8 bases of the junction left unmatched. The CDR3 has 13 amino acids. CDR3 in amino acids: CASAPGRGETQYF. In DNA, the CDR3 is TGTGCCAGCGCCCCCGGCAGGGGGGAGACCCAGTACTTC.

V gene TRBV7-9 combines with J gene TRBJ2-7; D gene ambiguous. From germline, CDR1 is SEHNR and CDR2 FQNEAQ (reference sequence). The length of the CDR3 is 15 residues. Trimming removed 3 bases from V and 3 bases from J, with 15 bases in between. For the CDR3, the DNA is TGTGCCAGCAGCTTTAGCCAGGCGGAAGGCTACGAGCAGTACTTC. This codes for CASSFSQAEGYEQYF.

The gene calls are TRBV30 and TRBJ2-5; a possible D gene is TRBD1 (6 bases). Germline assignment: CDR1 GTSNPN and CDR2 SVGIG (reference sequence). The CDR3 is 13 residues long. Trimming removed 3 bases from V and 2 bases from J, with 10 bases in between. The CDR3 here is CAWRSGQQETQYF. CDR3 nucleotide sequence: TGTGCCTGGAGAAGTGGACAGCAAGAGACCCAGTACTTC.

CDR3 sequence: CASSLTDRGAYTEAFF. The CDR3 DNA reads as TGTGCCAGCAGCTTGACGGACAGGGGGGCATACACTGAAGCTTTCTTT. This chain uses TRBV5-5 with TRBJ1-1; 10 nucleotides match TRBD1. The CDR3 is 16 residues long. The V gene end was trimmed by 1 base and the J gene end by 3 bases; junction bases not matched to a gene: 6. Germline lookup yields CDR1 SGHKS and CDR2 YYEKEE (reference sequence).

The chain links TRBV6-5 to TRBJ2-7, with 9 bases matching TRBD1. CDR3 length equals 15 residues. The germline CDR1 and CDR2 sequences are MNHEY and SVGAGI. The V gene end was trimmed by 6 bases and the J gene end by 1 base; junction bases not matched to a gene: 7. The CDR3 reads CASSSGDRVSYEQYF. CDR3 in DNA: TGTGCCAGCAGCAGCGGGGACAGGGTGTCCTACGAGCAGTACTTC.

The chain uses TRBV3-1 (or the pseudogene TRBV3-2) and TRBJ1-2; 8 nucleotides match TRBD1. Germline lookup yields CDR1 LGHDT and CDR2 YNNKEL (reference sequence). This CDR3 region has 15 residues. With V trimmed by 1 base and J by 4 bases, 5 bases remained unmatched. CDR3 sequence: CASSQVAGGGYGYTF. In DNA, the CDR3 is TGTGCCAGCAGCCAAGTCGCAGGGGGCGGCTATGGCTACACCTTC.

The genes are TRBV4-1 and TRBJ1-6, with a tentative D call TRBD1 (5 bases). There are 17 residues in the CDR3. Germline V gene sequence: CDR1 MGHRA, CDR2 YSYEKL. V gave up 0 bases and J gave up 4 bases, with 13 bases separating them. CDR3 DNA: TGCGCCAGCAGCCAAGAGGGGGGTCTCCATTATAATTCACCCCTCCACTTT. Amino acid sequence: CASSQEGGLHYNSPLHF.

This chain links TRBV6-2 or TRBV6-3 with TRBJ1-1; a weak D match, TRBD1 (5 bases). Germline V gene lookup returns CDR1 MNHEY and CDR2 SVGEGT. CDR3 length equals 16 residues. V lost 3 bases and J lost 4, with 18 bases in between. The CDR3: CASSYKWGPRITEAFF. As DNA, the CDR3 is TGTGCCAGCAGTTATAAGTGGGGACCCAGGATCACTGAAGCTTTCTTT.

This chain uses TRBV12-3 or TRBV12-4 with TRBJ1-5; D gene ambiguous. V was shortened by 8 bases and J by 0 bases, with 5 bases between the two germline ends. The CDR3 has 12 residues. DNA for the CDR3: TGTGCCAGCTCTTATAGCAATCAGCCCCAGCATTTT. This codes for CASSYSNQPQHF.

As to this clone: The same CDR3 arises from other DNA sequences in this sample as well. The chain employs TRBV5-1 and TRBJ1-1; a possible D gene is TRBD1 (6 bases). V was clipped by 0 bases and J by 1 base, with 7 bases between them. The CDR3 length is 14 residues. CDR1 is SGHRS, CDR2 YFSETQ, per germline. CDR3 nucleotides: TGCGCCAGCAGCTTGGCCAGGGGGAACACTGAAGCTTTCTTT. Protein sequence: CASSLARGNTEAFF.

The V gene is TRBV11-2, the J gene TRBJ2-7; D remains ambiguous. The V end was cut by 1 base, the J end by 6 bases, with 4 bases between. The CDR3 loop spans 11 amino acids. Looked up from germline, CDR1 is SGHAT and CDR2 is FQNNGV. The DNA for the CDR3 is TGTGCCAGCAGCTTAGTAGTCGAGCAGTACTTC. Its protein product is CASSLVVEQYF.

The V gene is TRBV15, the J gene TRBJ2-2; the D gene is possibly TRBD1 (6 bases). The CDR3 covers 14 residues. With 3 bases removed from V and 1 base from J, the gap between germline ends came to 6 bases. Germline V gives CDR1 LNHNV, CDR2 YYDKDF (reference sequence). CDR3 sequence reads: CATSRDRNTGELFF. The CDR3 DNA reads TGTGCCACCAGCAGGGACAGGAACACCGGGGAGCTGTTTTTT.

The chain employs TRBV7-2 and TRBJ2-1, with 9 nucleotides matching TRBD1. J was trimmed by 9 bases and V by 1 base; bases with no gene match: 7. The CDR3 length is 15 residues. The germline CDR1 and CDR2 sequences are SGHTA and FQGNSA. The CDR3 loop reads CASSLGGTGTVEQFF. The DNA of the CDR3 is TGTGCCAGCAGCTTAGGGGGGACAGGGACGGTTGAGCAGTTCTTC.

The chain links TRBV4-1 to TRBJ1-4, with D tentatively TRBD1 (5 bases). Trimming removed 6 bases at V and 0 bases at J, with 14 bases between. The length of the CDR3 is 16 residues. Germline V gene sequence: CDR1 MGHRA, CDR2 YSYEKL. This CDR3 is CASRNPGRATNEKLFF. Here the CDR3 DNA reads TGCGCCAGCAGAAACCCGGGACGGGCAACTAATGAAAAACTGTTTTTT.

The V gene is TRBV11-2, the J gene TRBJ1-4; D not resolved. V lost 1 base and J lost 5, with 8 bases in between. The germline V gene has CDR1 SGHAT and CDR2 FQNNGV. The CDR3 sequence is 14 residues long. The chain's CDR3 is CASSLVAENEKLFF. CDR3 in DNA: TGTGCCAGCAGCTTAGTTGCAGAGAATGAAAAACTGTTTTTT.

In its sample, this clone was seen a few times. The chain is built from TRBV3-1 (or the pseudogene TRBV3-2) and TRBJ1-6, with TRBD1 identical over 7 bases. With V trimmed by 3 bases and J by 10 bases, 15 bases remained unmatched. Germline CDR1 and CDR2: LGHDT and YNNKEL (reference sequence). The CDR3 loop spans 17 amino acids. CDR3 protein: CASSHFSLQGDGSPLHF. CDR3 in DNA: TGTGCCAGCAGCCATTTTTCGTTGCAGGGGGATGGATCACCCCTCCACTTT.

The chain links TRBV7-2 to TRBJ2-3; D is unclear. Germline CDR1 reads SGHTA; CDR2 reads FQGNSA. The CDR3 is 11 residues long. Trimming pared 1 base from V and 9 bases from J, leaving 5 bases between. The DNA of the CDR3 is TGTGCCAGCAGCTTAGTTCCCACGCAGTATTTT. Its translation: CASSLVPTQYF.

The CDR3 sequence is CASSQVDSPYEQYF. CDR3 nucleotide sequence: TGCGCCAGCAGCCAAGTAGACAGTCCGTACGAGCAGTACTTC. This chain joins TRBV4-3 and TRBJ2-7, with D possibly matching TRBD1 (5 bases). Trimming took off 1 base at V and 4 bases at J, with 11 bases between the two ends. Germline V gives CDR1 LGHNA, CDR2 YSLEER. CDR3 length equals 14 residues.

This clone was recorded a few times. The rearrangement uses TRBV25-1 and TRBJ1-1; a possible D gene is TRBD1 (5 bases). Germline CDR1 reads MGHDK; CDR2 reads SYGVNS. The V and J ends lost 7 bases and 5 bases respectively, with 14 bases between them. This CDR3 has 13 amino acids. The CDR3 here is CASTLLGGTEAFF. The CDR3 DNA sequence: TGTGCCAGCACCCTCCTGGGGGGGACTGAAGCTTTCTTT.

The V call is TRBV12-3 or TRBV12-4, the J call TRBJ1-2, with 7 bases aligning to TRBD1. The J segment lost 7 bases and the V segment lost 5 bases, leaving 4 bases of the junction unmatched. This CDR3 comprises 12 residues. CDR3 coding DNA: TGTGCCAGCAGTACAAACAGGGGTGGCTACACCTTC. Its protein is CASSTNRGGYTF.

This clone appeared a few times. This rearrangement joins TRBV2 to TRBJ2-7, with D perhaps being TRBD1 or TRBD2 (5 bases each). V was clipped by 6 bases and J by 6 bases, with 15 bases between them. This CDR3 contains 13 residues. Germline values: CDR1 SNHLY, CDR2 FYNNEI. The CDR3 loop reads CASSLVYGGEQYF. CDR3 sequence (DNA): TGTGCCAGCAGCCTCGTCTATGGGGGCGAGCAGTACTTC.

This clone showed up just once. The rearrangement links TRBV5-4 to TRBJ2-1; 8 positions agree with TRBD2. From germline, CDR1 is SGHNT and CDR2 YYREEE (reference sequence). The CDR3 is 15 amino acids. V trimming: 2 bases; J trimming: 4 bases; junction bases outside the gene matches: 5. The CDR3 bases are TGTGCCAGCAGCTTTGTAGCGGGGATTTACAATGAGCAGTTCTTC. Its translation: CASSFVAGIYNEQFF.

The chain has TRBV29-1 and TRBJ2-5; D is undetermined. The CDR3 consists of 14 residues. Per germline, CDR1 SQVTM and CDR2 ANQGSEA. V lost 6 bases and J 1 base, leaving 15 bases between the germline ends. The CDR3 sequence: CSVHGKPLQETQYF. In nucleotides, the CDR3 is TGCAGCGTCCACGGTAAACCGCTCCAAGAGACCCAGTACTTC.

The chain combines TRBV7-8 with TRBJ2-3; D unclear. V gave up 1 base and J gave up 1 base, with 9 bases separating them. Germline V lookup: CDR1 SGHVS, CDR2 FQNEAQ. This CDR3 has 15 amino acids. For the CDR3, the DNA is TGTGCCAGCAGCTTAGGGTCACATGGCACAGATACGCAGTATTTT. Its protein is CASSLGSHGTDTQYF.

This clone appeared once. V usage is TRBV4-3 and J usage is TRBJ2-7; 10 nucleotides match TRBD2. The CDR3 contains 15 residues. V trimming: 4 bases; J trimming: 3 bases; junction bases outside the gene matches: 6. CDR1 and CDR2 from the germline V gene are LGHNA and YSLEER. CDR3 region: CASSPSSGGYYEQYF. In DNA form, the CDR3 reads TGCGCCAGCAGCCCTTCTAGCGGGGGTTACTACGAGCAGTACTTC.

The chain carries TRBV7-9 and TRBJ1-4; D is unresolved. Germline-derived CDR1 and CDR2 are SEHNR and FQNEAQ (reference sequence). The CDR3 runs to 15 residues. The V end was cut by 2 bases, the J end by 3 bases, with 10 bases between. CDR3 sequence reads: CASSLPLASNEKLFF. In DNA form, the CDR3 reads TGTGCCAGCAGCTTACCCTTAGCTTCTAATGAAAAACTGTTTTTT.